In its sample, the clone carrying this TCR beta chain was seen a few times. The entry originates in a study of cytotoxic CD8 clonotypes in ibrutinib-treated CLL. The CDR3 has 13 amino acids. Germline CDR1 SGHRS, CDR2 YFSETQ. V was cut by 2 bases and J by 2 bases, with 5 bases left in between. Data came from immunoSEQ multiplex PCR; TCRdb stores just in-frame clones and leaves some out. The sample lists around 250,000 clones; 70% were seen once. V and J are TRBV5-1 and TRBJ2-1; no definite D call. The sequence was obtained from a human donor with chronic lymphocytic leukemia. The sequenced sample was PBMCs, obtained after 24 months of ibrutinib treatment. CDR3: CASSFGTYNEQFF. CDR3 in DNA: TGCGCCAGCAGCTTTGGGACCTACAATGAGCAGTTCTTC.